Below are 23 T cell receptor beta chains sequenced from a single sample in a study of T cells after yellow fever vaccination (dated by TCRdb to 2018 to 2020). In light of the paper, this sample's treatment or condition label describes: live attenuated yellow fever vaccine strain. The library was generated by 5' RACE. Sequenced on an Illumina HiSeq 2500. The public reads were quality trimmed at Q25 with fastp and then assembled into clones with MiXCR by TCRdb, keeping productive beta chains. CDR3 protein sequences are deduplicated, and each keeps its most common genes and DNA. This sample lists approximately 580,000 distinct CDR3 sequences; about a sixth were detected once. 17% of the sample lies in the top ten. Sequenced here: PBMCs, sampled around 5 days after the first yellow fever vaccination. The receptors derive from a man younger than 35 who received the YFV17D yellow fever vaccine.

This chain links TRBV9 with TRBJ2-1; D might be TRBD2 (7 bases). Trimming took 2 bases from V and 1 from J, leaving 28 bases between them. Germline V CDR1 and CDR2: SGDLS, YYNGEE. CDR3 size: 21 residues. This chain's CDR3 is CASSVSTRGAHPHASYNEQFF. Written as DNA, the CDR3 is TGTGCCAGCAGCGTCAGTACCCGGGGGGCCCACCCCCACGCATCCTACAATGAGCAGTTCTTC.

This clonotype was seen more than once but under ten times. In DNA, the CDR3 is TGTGCCAGCAGTGAACCCCGGGACAGGATCACAGATACGCAGTATTTT. Protein sequence: CASSEPRDRITDTQYF. This rearrangement joins TRBV2 to TRBJ2-3; the match to TRBD1 covers 8 bases. The CDR3 totals 16 residues. Germline CDR1 SNHLY, CDR2 FYNNEI. The J segment lost 2 bases and the V segment lost 2 bases, leaving 6 bases of the junction unmatched.

This clonotype turned up a few times. The rearrangement uses TRBV6-5 and TRBJ2-2, with a tentative D call TRBD2 (7 bases). Trimming took 6 bases from V and 7 from J, leaving 18 bases between them. Germline CDR1 MNHEY, CDR2 SVGAGI. The CDR3 runs 15 residues. The CDR3 loop reads CASRVWGGASGELFF. CDR3 in DNA: TGTGCCAGCAGGGTTTGGGGGGGCGCCAGCGGGGAGCTGTTTTTT.

This clonotype has just a few counts. The rearrangement uses TRBV15 and TRBJ2-5; TRBD2 aligns across 7 bases. The CDR3 has 14 amino acids. Germline V gives CDR1 LNHNV, CDR2 YYDKDF (reference sequence). V was clipped by 8 bases and J by 2 bases; unmatched bases: 8. This CDR3 is CATATGGLQETQYF. The CDR3 DNA follows: TGTGCCACCGCCACGGGGGGACTGCAAGAGACCCAGTACTTC.

This chain connects TRBV6-1 to TRBJ2-5, with 10 nucleotides matching TRBD1. This CDR3 region has 17 residues. The V gene's germline CDR1 is MNHNS and CDR2 SASEGT. The V and J ends lost 6 bases and 1 base, in that order; junction bases with no gene match: 11. The CDR3 DNA sequence: TGTGCCAGCAGAGAGACCGGAGGGACAGGGGCCCAAGAGACCCAGTACTTC. Translated, it gives CASRETGGTGAQETQYF.

This clonotype was counted a few times. The chain employs TRBV6-2 or TRBV6-3 and TRBJ1-5; D is unclear. Trimming took 1 base from V and 4 from J, leaving 8 bases between them. The CDR3 covers 14 residues. CDR1 and CDR2 from the germline V gene are MNHEY and SVGEGT. The CDR3 loop reads CASSYFGPNQPQHF. The CDR3 nucleotides read TGTGCCAGCAGTTACTTTGGACCTAATCAGCCCCAGCATTTT.

This chain joins TRBV5-1 and TRBJ1-2; D may be TRBD1 (5 bases). The CDR3 loop spans 17 amino acids. Trimming took off 4 bases at V and 0 bases at J, with 19 bases between the two ends. From germline, CDR1 is SGHRS and CDR2 YFSETQ. The CDR3 coding sequence is TGCGCCAGCAGCCCCAGGGTTCCACTACAAGCTAACTATGGCTACACCTTC. Residues: CASSPRVPLQANYGYTF.

With regard to this clonotype: Since a much larger clone is just one base distant, this may be a read error. The chain employs TRBV6-1 and TRBJ1-1; no firm D call. This CDR3 comprises 11 residues. The V end was cut by 7 bases, the J end by 1 base, with 4 bases between. Looked up from germline, CDR1 is MNHNS and CDR2 is SASEGT. CDR3 in DNA: TGTGCCAGCATGGGGAACACTGAAGCTTTCTTT. This encodes CASMGNTEAFF.

The DNA for the CDR3 is TGTGCCACCAGTGACGGACAGGGCAAGGAGGAAAAACTGTTTTTT. Amino acids: CATSDGQGKEEKLFF. The rearrangement joins TRBV24-1 to TRBJ1-4; 8 positions match TRBD1. The ends lost 4 bases at V and 8 bases at J; junction bases unmatched: 8. The CDR3 is 15 residues long. CDR1 is KGHDR, CDR2 SFDVKD, per germline.

V gene TRBV2 combines with J gene TRBJ2-2; 13 positions match TRBD2. Germline assignment: CDR1 SNHLY and CDR2 FYNNEI. The CDR3 loop spans 18 amino acids. The CDR3 DNA reads TGTACCTTCAGTTTAACAGGACTAGCGGGGGCGAACACCGGGGAGCTGTTTTTT. Translating it yields CTFSLTGLAGANTGELFF.

This chain uses TRBV7-9 with TRBJ2-2; 8 bases line up with TRBD1. CDR1 SEHNR and CDR2 FQNEAQ come from the germline V gene (reference sequence). Trimming removed 6 bases from V and 3 bases from J; junction bases left unmatched: 12. The CDR3 loop spans 17 amino acids. The CDR3 nucleotides are TGTGCCAGCAGAGAATATTCGGACAGGGTTGACACCGGGGAGCTGTTTTTT. The encoded protein is CASREYSDRVDTGELFF.

This clonotype was detected a few times. The rearrangement uses TRBV7-9 and TRBJ2-2; 9 bases are shared with TRBD1. There are 15 residues in the CDR3. In germline, CDR1 is SEHNR, CDR2 FQNEAQ (reference sequence). The V gene end was trimmed by 5 bases and the J gene end by 3 bases; junction bases not matched to a gene: 4. CDR3 residues: CASSGTGTDTGELFF. In DNA form, the CDR3 reads TGTGCCAGCAGCGGGACAGGGACGGACACCGGGGAGCTGTTTTTT.

The V and J genes are TRBV12-3 or TRBV12-4 and TRBJ2-1, with 14 bases that match TRBD2. This CDR3 spans 14 amino acids. With V trimmed by 5 bases and J by 8 bases, 2 bases remained unmatched. The chain's CDR3 is CASSEGLAGDEQFF. The CDR3 region has the DNA TGTGCCAGCAGTGAGGGACTAGCGGGGGATGAGCAGTTCTTC.

There are many counts of this clonotype. V gene TRBV7-2 combines with J gene TRBJ1-4; D is undetermined. Germline-derived CDR1 and CDR2 are SGHTA and FQGNSA. This CDR3 is 14 amino acids long. V was clipped by 5 bases and J by 4 bases, with 11 bases between them. CDR3 amino acids: CASSPGRRNEKLFF. For the CDR3, the DNA is TGTGCCAGCAGCCCGGGAAGGCGTAATGAAAAACTGTTTTTT.

This clonotype showed up just once. An end of the junction differs from the germline gene, which may be a read error. This rearrangement joins TRBV5-1 to TRBJ2-2; possible D gene TRBD1, 6 bases. The CDR3 runs to 14 residues. Germline V gives CDR1 SGHRS, CDR2 YFSETQ. The chain's CDR3 is CASSPRTDTGEPFF. The CDR3 DNA reads as TGCGCCAGCAGCCCCAGGACAGACACCGGGGAGCCGTTTTTT.

The chain employs TRBV7-9 and TRBJ1-1, with a weak D call TRBD1 (5 bases). Germline CDR1 is SEHNR and CDR2 is FQNEAQ (reference sequence). The ends were cut back, 4 bases at V and 7 bases at J, with 13 bases in the middle. The CDR3 is made up of 13 amino acids. The CDR3 region is CASSSVGAGEAFF. CDR3 sequence (DNA): TGTGCCAGCAGCTCCGTCGGGGCGGGTGAAGCTTTCTTT.

The chain has TRBV5-1 and TRBJ2-2; TRBD1 is a possible D gene (5 bases). Between the trimmed V and J ends, which lost 6 bases and 3 bases, there was a span of 18 bases. CDR3 size: 16 residues. The germline V gene has CDR1 SGHRS and CDR2 YFSETQ. The CDR3 DNA sequence: TGCGCCAGCAATAAACCGGAACAAGGGGACACCGGGGAGCTGTTTTTT. Amino acids: CASNKPEQGDTGELFF.

In its sample, this clonotype was seen a few times. This chain joins TRBV4-3 and TRBJ2-3, with D possibly called TRBD1 or TRBD2 (5 bases each). From germline, CDR1 is LGHNA and CDR2 YSLEER. There are 17 residues in the CDR3. Trimming took off 0 bases at V and 4 bases at J, with 17 bases between the two ends. The CDR3 coding sequence is TGCGCCAGCAGCCAAGATCCCCCCGCCGGGGCGTCAGATACGCAGTATTTT. Protein: CASSQDPPAGASDTQYF.

The J gene is TRBJ2-1, the V gene TRBV25-1, with 12 bases lining up with TRBD2. Germline V gene sequence: CDR1 MGHDK, CDR2 SYGVNS. The CDR3 runs 16 residues. The trim removed 4 bases at V and 4 bases at J, leaving 5 bases unmatched. CDR3 protein: CASSAGLAGRYNEQFF. The CDR3, as DNA: TGTGCCAGCAGTGCCGGACTAGCGGGAAGATACAATGAGCAGTTCTTC.

This clonotype was seen ten or more times. The V gene is TRBV4-3, the J gene TRBJ2-7, with 9 bases fitting TRBD1. This CDR3 has 14 residues. Germline trimming cut 1 base from V and 3 bases from J; bases unmatched to any gene: 1. Germline values: CDR1 LGHNA, CDR2 YSLEER. As DNA, the CDR3 is TGCGCCAGCAGCCAAGCGGACAGGGGCTACGAGCAGTACTTC. It codes for CASSQADRGYEQYF.

J is TRBJ1-1 and V is TRBV29-1; weak D call: TRBD1 (5 bases). CDR3 length equals 14 residues. The germline gives CDR1 SQVTM, CDR2 ANQGSEA. V lost 4 bases and J 5 bases, leaving 17 bases between the germline ends. CDR3 in amino acids: CSVAQGPWDTEAFF. As DNA, the CDR3 is TGCAGCGTTGCCCAGGGACCCTGGGATACTGAAGCTTTCTTT. The full variable domain, with the rest looked up from reference TRBV29-1 and TRBJ1-1, is SAVISQKPSRDICQRGTSLTIQCQVDSQVTMMFWYRQQPGQSLTLIATANQGSEATYESGFVIDKFPISRPNLTFSTLTVSNMSPEDSSIYLCSVAQGPWDTEAFFGQGTRLTVV.

V and J are TRBV4-1 and TRBJ1-2, with 10 bases lining up with TRBD1. The CDR3 is 15 amino acids. Trimming cost V 6 bases and J 3 bases; bases outside gene matches: 7. Per the germline V gene, CDR1 is MGHRA and CDR2 is YSYEKL. The DNA of the CDR3 is TGCGCCAGCAGGAAACCGACAGGGGGCGACTATGGCTACACCTTC. Its protein product is CASRKPTGGDYGYTF.

This chain uses TRBV7-9 with TRBJ1-5; D remains ambiguous. The CDR3 runs to 14 residues. Germline CDR1 SEHNR, CDR2 FQNEAQ (reference sequence). Trimming took off 4 bases at V and 4 bases at J, with 11 bases between the two ends. The CDR3 region is CASSYSSENQPQHF. The CDR3 region has the DNA TGTGCCAGCAGCTATTCGTCGGAGAATCAGCCCCAGCATTTT.